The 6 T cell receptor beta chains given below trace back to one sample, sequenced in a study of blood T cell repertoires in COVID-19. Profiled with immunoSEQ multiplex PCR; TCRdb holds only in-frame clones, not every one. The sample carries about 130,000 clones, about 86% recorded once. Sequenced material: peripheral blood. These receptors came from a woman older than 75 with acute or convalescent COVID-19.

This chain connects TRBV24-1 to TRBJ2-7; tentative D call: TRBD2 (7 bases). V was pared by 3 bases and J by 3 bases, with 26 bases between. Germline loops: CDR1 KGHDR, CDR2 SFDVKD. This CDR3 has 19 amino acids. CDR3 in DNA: TGTGCCACCAGTGATATCAAGGGGGGGGGCAGGCCCTGTCACTACGAGCAGTACTTC. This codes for CATSDIKGGGRPCHYEQYF.

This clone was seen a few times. The CDR3 loop is CASSQDAEFTDTQYF. CDR3 nucleotides: TGCGCCAGCAGCCAAGATGCAGAATTCACAGATACGCAGTATTTT. This rearrangement joins TRBV4-3 to TRBJ2-3; D not resolved. Germline-derived CDR1 and CDR2 are LGHNA and YSLEER. The CDR3 is 15 residues long. V lost 0 bases to trimming and J lost 2 bases, with 9 bases between them.

CDR3 bases: TGTGCCAGCAGCAGCGACCGGGACAGGGTAGAGCCTGAAGCTTTCTTT. The encoded protein is CASSSDRDRVEPEAFF. The chain is built from TRBV7-6 and TRBJ1-1; TRBD1 matches at 9 bases. The trim removed 5 bases at V and 6 bases at J, leaving 13 bases unmatched. CDR1 and CDR2 from the germline V gene are SGHVS and FNYEAQ. The CDR3 has 16 residues.

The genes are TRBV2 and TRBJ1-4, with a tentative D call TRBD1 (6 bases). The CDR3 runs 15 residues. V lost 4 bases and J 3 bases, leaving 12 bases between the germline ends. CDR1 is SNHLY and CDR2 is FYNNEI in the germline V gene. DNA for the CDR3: TGTGCCAGCAGTGTCTCAGGGGCAGCTAATGAAAAACTGTTTTTT. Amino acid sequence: CASSVSGAANEKLFF.

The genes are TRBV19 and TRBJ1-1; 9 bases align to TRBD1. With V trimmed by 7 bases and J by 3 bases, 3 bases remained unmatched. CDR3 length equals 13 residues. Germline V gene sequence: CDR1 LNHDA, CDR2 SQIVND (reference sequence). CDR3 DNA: TGTGCCAGTAACAGGGGGCGGGACACTGAAGCTTTCTTT. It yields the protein CASNRGRDTEAFF.

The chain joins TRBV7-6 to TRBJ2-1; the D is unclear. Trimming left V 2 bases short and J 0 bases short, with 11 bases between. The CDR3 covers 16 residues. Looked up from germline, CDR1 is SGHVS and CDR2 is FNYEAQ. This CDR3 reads CASSLTRPSSYNEQFF. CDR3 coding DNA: TGTGCCAGCAGCTTAACGAGGCCTAGCTCCTACAATGAGCAGTTCTTC. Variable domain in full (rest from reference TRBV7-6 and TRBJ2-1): GAGVSQSPRYKVTKRGQDVALRCDPISGHVSLYWYRQALGQGPEFLTYFNYEAQQDKSGLPNDRFSAERPEGSISTLTIQRTEQRDSAMYRCASSLTRPSSYNEQFFGPGTRLTVL.